This TCR beta chain was sequenced during a study of lymphopenia after photon versus proton radiotherapy. Clones were read by immunoSEQ multiplex PCR, and TCRdb kept only the in-frame ones, dropping some. The data show around 64,000 clones, 87% seen once. Germline V lookup: CDR1 SQVTM, CDR2 ANQGSEA. The CDR3 loop spans 15 amino acids. Trimming cost V 4 bases and J 1 base; bases outside gene matches: 7. The sequence came from a man older than 75 with esophageal cancer. The specimen was peripheral blood, collected from a patient treated with proton-based radiotherapy. The V and J genes are TRBV29-1 and TRBJ2-1; 7 positions agree with TRBD2. The CDR3, as DNA: TGCAGCGTTGTGGGGACTACTAGTTCCTACAATGAGCAGTTCTTC. This codes for CSVVGTTSSYNEQFF.